This T cell receptor beta chain emerged from a study of shared clonotypes between healthy human individuals. This clone was counted a single time. Profiling relied on immunoSEQ multiplex PCR, and the TCRdb table lists in-frame clones only, not all of them. The table shows some 2,000,000 clones, with around 95% occurring only once. The CDR3 has 13 residues. Germline CDR1 ENHRY, CDR2 SYGVKD. V lost 3 bases and J lost 7, with 7 bases in between. The TCR sequence derives from a man younger than 35 in good health. Material: naive CD4+ T cells sorted from blood. The subset: CD45RA+ positively selected. This sequence joins TRBV10-3 and TRBJ1-6, with D tentatively TRBD1 (5 bases). The CDR3: CAISDEGNSPLHF. The CDR3 DNA is TGTGCCATCAGTGATGAGGGGAATTCACCCCTCCACTTT.